This T cell receptor (beta chain) was retrieved from a study of Graves' ophthalmopathy and Graves' hyperthyroidism. Study-level information: Peripheral blood sampling occurred at initial diagnosis, before any treatment. Findings of the study overall: Ophthalmopathy could be told apart from stable hyperthyroidism by a 13-signature model (around 85% sensitivity, around 79% specificity).

The TCR beta CDR3 regions underwent amplification from RNA transcripts. HTBI primers were used in a first-round RT-PCR, which preceded a second-round multiplex PCR. One entry per CDR3 protein, called by TCRdb with MiXCR from the multiplex PCR reads. Of 600,000 to 950,000 distinct CDR3 sequences listed, about 44% are singletons. Details on this clonotype: What it binds is unknown.

CDR3 length: 16 residues. V was trimmed by 5 bases and J by 0 bases, leaving 14 bases between them. Germline V gene sequence: CDR1 SGHTA, CDR2 FQGNSA. The V gene is TRBV7-2, the J gene TRBJ1-3; possible D gene TRBD1, 5 bases. Material for sequencing was peripheral blood. This TCR was recovered from an adult man with Graves' ophthalmopathy. CDR3 nucleotides: TGTGCCAGCAGCCGGGACGGCCGCAGCTCTGGAAACACCATATATTTT. Encoded protein: CASSRDGRSSGNTIYF.